This TCR beta chain was captured by sequencing in a study of CD8+CD57+ T cells in acquired aplastic anemia. For the study at large: Yields of DNA that came from sorted CD4+ and CD8+ cells averaged about 3 ug. Healthy donor sequencing depth: some 10 million CD4+, 11 million to 13 million CD8+ reads. General observations from the study: Overlapping CD8+ CDR3 repertoires of patients and controls contained some 30 shared sequences. Patients showed no significant difference from controls in CD8+ Simpson's diversity.

This CDR3 region has 14 residues. V shed 9 bases and J shed 6 bases, with 19 bases lying between them. The germline CDR1 and CDR2 sequences are LNHDA and SQIVND (reference sequence). Points on this clonotype: Its specificity is unknown.

Genomic DNA constituted the template upon which TCR beta VDJ and CDR3 profiling was performed. TCRdb re-derived calls from the reads in MiXCR, one entry per CDR3 protein. The sample carries hundreds of thousands of distinct CDR3 sequences, about two thirds recorded once. The chain carries TRBV19 and TRBJ2-3, with D possibly TRBD1 on 6 matching bases. This clonotype was obtained from a human donor in good health, serving as a control. The sequencing sample was made of sorted CD4+, CD8+, or CD8+CD57+ T cells (not recorded which) from PBMCs. The CDR3: CASRGQTDNDTQYF. The DNA for the CDR3 is TGTGCCAGCAGAGGACAGACCGACAATGATACGCAGTATTTT.